A single sample gave rise to the 2 T cell receptor beta chains below, sequenced in a study of CD8+ T cells in alopecia areata. Sequencing used cDNA as its template, made by extracting RNA and reverse transcribing it. Method: immunoSEQ multiplex PCR; TCRdb's copy keeps in-frame clones and lacks some. The sample lists more than 95,000 clones; approximately 42% were seen once. Source material: CD4+ T cells sorted from blood. Every receptor here comes from a human donor with alopecia areata.

The chain uses TRBV14 and TRBJ2-1, with D unclear. Germline V CDR1 and CDR2: SGHDN, FVKESK. The V and J ends lost 0 bases and 2 bases respectively, with 20 bases between them. This CDR3 has 19 amino acids. CDR3 residues: CASSQEVGFRWRAYNEQFF. The CDR3, as DNA: TGTGCCAGCAGCCAAGAGGTAGGATTTAGGTGGCGAGCCTACAATGAGCAGTTCTTC.

The sample holds a few counts of this clone. The CDR3 sequence: CASSPSTGPNYGYTF. CDR3 in DNA: TGTGCCAGCTCACCAAGTACGGGTCCTAACTATGGCTACACCTTC. The chain links TRBV18 to TRBJ1-2, with no clear D. V was clipped by 2 bases and J by 0 bases, with 10 bases between them. There are 15 residues in the CDR3. Germline V gives CDR1 KGHSH, CDR2 LQKENI.